This TCR beta chain was sequenced in a study of T cell responses to AZD1222 COVID-19 vaccine. V lost 9 bases to trimming and J lost 1 base, with 10 bases between them. The germline V gene has CDR1 SNHLY and CDR2 FYNNEI. The CDR3 runs 13 residues. Assay: immunoSEQ multiplex PCR; the TCRdb copy retains only in-frame clones and omits some. The data contain 75,000 to 100,000 clones, around 90% of them singletons. V is TRBV2 and J is TRBJ2-1; TRBD2 is a possible D gene (5 bases). The material was peripheral blood, obtained on day 0 of AZD1222 vaccination. The receptor's source is an adult in good health. The CDR3, as DNA: TGTGCCAGTAAAGAGGGTTCCTACAATGAGCAGTTCTTC. This translates into CASKEGSYNEQFF.